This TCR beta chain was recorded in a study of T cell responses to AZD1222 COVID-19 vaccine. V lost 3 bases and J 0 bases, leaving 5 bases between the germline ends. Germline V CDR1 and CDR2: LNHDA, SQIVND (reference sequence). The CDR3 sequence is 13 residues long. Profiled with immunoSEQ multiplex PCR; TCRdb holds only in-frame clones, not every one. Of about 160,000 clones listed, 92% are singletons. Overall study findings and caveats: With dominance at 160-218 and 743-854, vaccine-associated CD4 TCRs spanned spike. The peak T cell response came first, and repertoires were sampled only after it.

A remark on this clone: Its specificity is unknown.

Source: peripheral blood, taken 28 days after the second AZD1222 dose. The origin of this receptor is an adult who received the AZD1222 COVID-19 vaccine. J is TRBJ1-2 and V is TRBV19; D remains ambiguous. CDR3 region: CASSMQANYGYTF. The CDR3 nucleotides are TGTGCCAGTAGTATGCAGGCTAACTATGGCTACACCTTC.